This T cell receptor (beta chain) was identified in a study of T cell responses to AZD1222 COVID-19 vaccine. The germline gives CDR1 SGHAT, CDR2 FQDESV (reference sequence). V trimming: 4 bases; J trimming: 0 bases; junction bases outside the gene matches: 8. The CDR3 spans 16 residues. The table came from immunoSEQ multiplex PCR; TCRdb's copy has only in-frame clones and leaves some out. The data contain some 120,000 clones, around 90% of them singletons. The material was peripheral blood, obtained on day 0 of AZD1222 vaccination. V and J are TRBV11-1 and TRBJ2-7, with 8 bases fitting TRBD1. The receptor was derived from an adult in good health. CDR3: CASSSPGGTDSYEQYF. The CDR3 coding sequence is TGTGCCAGCAGCTCACCAGGGGGCACAGACTCCTACGAGCAGTACTTC.